This entry lists 4 T cell receptor beta chains sequenced from one sample in a study of OX40 agonist ivuxolimab in advanced cancers. Sequenced by immunoSEQ multiplex PCR; TCRdb stores in-frame clones only, minus some. In the table there are 60,000 to 100,000 clones, less than 85% of which are singletons. Here the sequenced sample was CD4+ or CD8+ T cells sorted from blood, taken in a trial of the OX40 agonist ivuxolimab. The receptors were sampled from an adult with an advanced solid tumor such as melanoma, head and neck, liver or kidney cancer.

This clone came up a few times. The J gene is TRBJ1-5, the V gene TRBV2; tentative D call: TRBD1 (5 bases). Germline-derived CDR1 and CDR2 are SNHLY and FYNNEI. The V gene lost 7 bases and the J gene lost 2 bases, with 9 bases spanning the gap. The CDR3 runs to 13 residues. The CDR3 region has the DNA TGTGCCAGCACCGTAGGGGGCAATCAGCCCCAGCATTTT. Its protein product is CASTVGGNQPQHF. Using reference TRBV2 and TRBJ1-5 for the parts outside the CDR3, the full variable domain is EPEVTQTPSHQVTQMGQEVILRCVPISNHLYFYWYRQILGQKVEFLVSFYNNEISEKSEIFDDQFSVERPDGSNFTLKIRSTKLEDSAMYFCASTVGGNQPQHFGDGTRLSIL.

V is TRBV7-2 and J is TRBJ2-2; possibly TRBD1 for D (5 bases). Deletions cut 2 bases from V and 5 bases from J, with 18 bases between. Germline CDR1 SGHTA, CDR2 FQGNSA. This CDR3 is built from 17 residues. The CDR3 region has the DNA TGTGCCAGCAGCTTACACGCCTGGCAGGGAAAGACCGGGGAGCTGTTTTTT. It yields the protein CASSLHAWQGKTGELFF.

The V gene is TRBV7-8, the J gene TRBJ2-1; possibly TRBD1 for D (6 bases). The V gene lost 4 bases and the J gene lost 10 bases, with 11 bases spanning the gap. This CDR3 contains 12 residues. The germline gives CDR1 SGHVS, CDR2 FQNEAQ. The CDR3 loop reads CASSSWGREQFF. The CDR3 DNA follows: TGTGCCAGCAGCTCGTGGGGGCGCGAGCAGTTCTTC.

This clone occurred a few times. J is TRBJ2-1 and V is TRBV30; 9 bases agree with TRBD2. Germline V gives CDR1 GTSNPN, CDR2 SVGIG (reference sequence). V was clipped by 1 base and J by 6 bases; unmatched bases: 4. The CDR3 covers 14 residues. CDR3 coding DNA: TGTGCCTGGAGTGGGCTAGCGGGGAGCAATGAGCAGTTCTTC. Protein product: CAWSGLAGSNEQFF.